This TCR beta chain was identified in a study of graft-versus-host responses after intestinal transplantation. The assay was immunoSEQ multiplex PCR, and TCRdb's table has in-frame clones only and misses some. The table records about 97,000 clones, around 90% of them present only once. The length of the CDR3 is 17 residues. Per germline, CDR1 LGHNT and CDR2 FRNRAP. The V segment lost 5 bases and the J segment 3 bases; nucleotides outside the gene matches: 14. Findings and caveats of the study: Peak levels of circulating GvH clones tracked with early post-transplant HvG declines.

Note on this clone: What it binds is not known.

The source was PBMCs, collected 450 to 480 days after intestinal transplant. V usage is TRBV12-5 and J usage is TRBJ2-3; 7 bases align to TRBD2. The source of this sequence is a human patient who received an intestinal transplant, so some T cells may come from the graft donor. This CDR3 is CASGPPFGGSETDTQYF. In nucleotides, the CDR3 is TGTGCTAGTGGTCCGCCTTTCGGGGGGTCGGAAACAGATACGCAGTATTTT. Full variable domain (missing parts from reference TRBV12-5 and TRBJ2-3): DARVTQTPRHKVTEMGQEVTMRCQPILGHNTVFWYRQTMMQGLELLAYFRNRAPLDDSGMPKDRFSAEMPDATLATLKIQPSEPRDSAVYFCASGPPFGGSETDTQYFGPGTRLTVL.